These 29 T cell receptor beta chains were sequenced from one sample in a study of cytomegalovirus exposure and HLA in healthy donors. Researchers ran the PCR with 60 Vbeta and 13 Jbeta primers. Profiling relied on immunoSEQ multiplex PCR, and the TCRdb table lists in-frame clones only, not all of them. The top ten clones hold 2.7% of a sample with 220,000 or so clones, more than 75% of them seen once. The sequenced sample was PBMCs. Receptors were obtained from a woman between 40 and 55 years old in good health and CMV-seronegative.

The gene calls are TRBV25-1 and TRBJ1-1; the match to TRBD1 covers 8 bases. With V trimmed by 4 bases and J by 1 base, 14 bases remained unmatched. CDR3 length equals 18 residues. Germline V gives CDR1 MGHDK, CDR2 SYGVNS. CDR3 residues: CASSGKLRTGRGNTEAFF. CDR3 nucleotide sequence: TGTGCCAGCAGTGGTAAACTCCGGACAGGGAGAGGGAACACTGAAGCTTTCTTT.

The chain combines TRBV19 with TRBJ1-5; the D is unclear. Looked up from germline, CDR1 is LNHDA and CDR2 is SQIVND (reference sequence). The CDR3 runs to 15 residues. Deletions cut 4 bases from V and 2 bases from J, with 12 bases between. The CDR3, as DNA: TGTGCCAGTAGTACCCGACATGTGGGCAATCAGCCCCAGCATTTT. Residues: CASSTRHVGNQPQHF.

V gene TRBV2 combines with J gene TRBJ2-7; tentatively, D is TRBD1 (6 bases). Germline loops: CDR1 SNHLY, CDR2 FYNNEI. The V and J ends lost 2 bases and 2 bases respectively, with 10 bases between them. This CDR3 comprises 14 residues. CDR3 nucleotide sequence: TGTGCCAGCAGTGAATCGTGGGGGCCCTACGAGCAGTACTTC. It specifies CASSESWGPYEQYF.

This chain uses TRBV11-2 with TRBJ2-1; no reliable D call. Trimming cost V 2 bases and J 10 bases, with 12 bases left between them. The CDR3 is made up of 13 amino acids. The germline gives CDR1 SGHAT, CDR2 FQNNGV. CDR3 amino acids: CASSLIEDREQFF. In DNA, the CDR3 is TGTGCCAGCAGCTTAATCGAGGATAGGGAGCAGTTCTTC.

This sequence joins TRBV6-6 and TRBJ2-7; D perhaps matches TRBD1 (7 bases). This CDR3 spans 16 amino acids. Germline-derived CDR1 and CDR2 are MNHNY and SVGAGI (reference sequence). Trimming cost V 11 bases and J 5 bases, with 28 bases left between them. CDR3 DNA sequence: TGTGCCTCTCGCGGGGCGAACAGGGGTGGTTTCCACGAGCAGTACTTC. This sequence encodes CASRGANRGGFHEQYF.

The chain employs TRBV11-2 and TRBJ2-5, with 7 bases identical to TRBD2. The CDR3 is 16 residues long. V was pared by 3 bases and J by 4 bases, with 11 bases of the junction left unmatched. Per the germline V gene, CDR1 is SGHAT and CDR2 is FQNNGV. The CDR3 is CASSFGGGPSRETQYF. The DNA for the CDR3 is TGTGCCAGCAGCTTCGGGGGAGGGCCGTCGAGAGAGACCCAGTACTTC.

The rearrangement links TRBV15 to TRBJ2-6; 8 nucleotides align to TRBD2. Trimming took 0 bases from V and 1 from J; bases not matched to a gene: 17. Per germline, CDR1 LNHNV and CDR2 YYDKDF (reference sequence). CDR3 length equals 22 residues. In DNA, the CDR3 is TGTGCCACCAGCAGAGAGTTCTATCCGGGACTAGGTTTTGAGTCTGGGGCCAACGTCCTGACTTTC. Its protein product is CATSREFYPGLGFESGANVLTF.

The chain joins TRBV27 to TRBJ2-3; TRBD1 is a possible D gene (5 bases). CDR3 length equals 15 residues. CDR1 and CDR2 from the germline V gene are MNHEY and SMNVEV (reference sequence). V was pared by 7 bases and J by 2 bases, with 16 bases between. CDR3 protein: CASKNRRTLTDTQYF. DNA for the CDR3: TGTGCCAGCAAAAACAGGCGAACCCTCACAGATACGCAGTATTTT.

This sequence joins TRBV12-1 and TRBJ2-3; the D segment call TRBD2 is taken from the table without a DNA check. TRBV12-1 is recorded as a pseudogene. This CDR3 has 16 amino acids. CDR3 sequence: CASSSRTSGRVGTQYF. In nucleotides, the CDR3 is TGTGCCAGCAGCTCTCGGACTAGCGGGAGAGTTGGTACGCAGTATTTT.

The chain joins TRBV5-1 to TRBJ2-4; 9 nucleotides line up with TRBD1. The junction had 9 bases not matched to a gene; V was cut back by 0 bases and J by 8 bases. From germline, CDR1 is SGHRS and CDR2 YFSETQ. The CDR3 is made up of 16 amino acids. The CDR3 coding sequence is TGCGCCAGCAGCTTGGCCCCCCCCGGGACAGGGTACATTCAGTACTTC. Translating gives CASSLAPPGTGYIQYF.

The chain uses TRBV7-2 and TRBJ2-7; D is possibly TRBD2 (6 bases). The germline CDR1 and CDR2 sequences are SGHTA and FQGNSA. V lost 4 bases and J 5 bases, leaving 21 bases between the germline ends. The CDR3 is 16 amino acids. The CDR3: CASSWLDGRGVNEQYF. The CDR3 DNA is TGTGCCAGCAGCTGGCTCGACGGGAGAGGGGTTAACGAGCAGTACTTC.

This clone was seen once. This chain uses TRBV7-9 with TRBJ2-3, with 13 bases fitting TRBD2. The CDR3 runs 15 residues. The germline V gene encodes CDR1 SEHNR and CDR2 FQNEAQ (reference sequence). J gave up 4 bases and V 7 bases, and 5 bases lay outside the gene matches. CDR3 bases: TGTGCCAGCATCCGGACTAGCGGGAGTTCAGATACGCAGTATTTT. This gives the protein CASIRTSGSSDTQYF.

The gene calls are TRBV5-4 and TRBJ2-5; D is unclear. CDR1 is SGHNT and CDR2 is YYREEE in the germline V gene (reference sequence). V gave up 3 bases and J gave up 4 bases, with 7 bases separating them. The length of the CDR3 is 12 residues. CDR3 sequence reads: CASSSARETQYF. DNA for the CDR3: TGTGCCAGCAGCTCCGCGCGAGAGACCCAGTACTTC.

In this sample, this clone turned up a few times. The chain couples TRBV2 to TRBJ1-5, with D perhaps TRBD1 (6 bases). The CDR3 totals 15 residues. CDR1 and CDR2 (germline): SNHLY, FYNNEI. V was shortened by 7 bases and J by 0 bases, with 13 bases between the two germline ends. DNA for the CDR3: TGTGCCAGCATGTGGGACACTCATAGCAATCAGCCCCAGCATTTT. Residues: CASMWDTHSNQPQHF.

The chain is built from TRBV2 and TRBJ1-2, with D perhaps TRBD1 (5 bases). Trimming removed 11 bases at V and 4 bases at J, with 14 bases between. This CDR3 region has 12 residues. Germline CDR1 is SNHLY and CDR2 is FYNNEI. CDR3 in DNA: TGTGCCCGACAGACAGACTTCTATGGCTACACCTTC. Amino acids: CARQTDFYGYTF. Together with reference TRBV2 and TRBJ1-2, the CDR3 gives the full variable domain: EPEVTQTPSHQVTQMGQEVILRCVPISNHLYFYWYRQILGQKVEFLVSFYNNEISEKSEIFDDQFSVERPDGSNFTLKIRSTKLEDSAMYFCARQTDFYGYTFGSGTRLTVV.

The genes are TRBV5-1 and TRBJ2-7, with 12 bases lining up with TRBD2. J lost 7 bases, V lost 0 bases, and 8 bases had no gene match. In germline, CDR1 is SGHRS, CDR2 YFSETQ. The CDR3 runs 16 residues. Here the CDR3 DNA reads TGCGCCAGCAGCTTGGCCCGACTAGCGGGAGTCTGGGAGCAGTACTTC. Translated, it gives CASSLARLAGVWEQYF. Combining the CDR3 with reference TRBV5-1 and TRBJ2-7 gives the whole variable domain KAGVTQTPRYLIKTRGQQVTLSCSPISGHRSVSWYQQTPGQGLQFLFEYFSETQRNKGNFPGRFSGRQFSNSRSEMNVSTLELGDSALYLCASSLARLAGVWEQYFGPGTRLTVT.

The chain couples TRBV6-6 to TRBJ2-7, with a tentative D call TRBD2 (5 bases). Germline V CDR1 and CDR2: MNHNY, SVGAGI (reference sequence). V lost 2 bases, J lost 10 bases, and 9 bases lay in between. The CDR3 is 11 amino acids. In nucleotides, the CDR3 is TGTGCCAGCAGTTACGGAGGCGGCCAGTACTTC. This translates into CASSYGGGQYF.

This clone appeared a few times. The chain is built from TRBV7-9 and TRBJ2-6, with 9 positions matching TRBD1. This CDR3 has 19 amino acids. V dropped 3 bases and J dropped 2; count of bases not matched to a gene: 11. Germline CDR1 SEHNR, CDR2 FQNEAQ (reference sequence). The CDR3 nucleotides read TGTGCCAGCAGCTTCGGTCCCGTGGACAGGGGTGCTGGGGCCAACGTCCTGACTTTC. Residues: CASSFGPVDRGAGANVLTF.

CDR3 nucleotide sequence: TGTGCCAGCAGGTTGACAGGCGGGGGCTACGAGCAGTACTTC. Translated: CASRLTGGGYEQYF. The J gene is TRBJ2-7, the V gene TRBV5-8; possibly TRBD2 for D (7 bases). The CDR3 extends over 14 amino acids. Germline V CDR1 and CDR2: SGHTS, YDEGEE. Trimming took off 5 bases at V and 3 bases at J, with 15 bases between the two ends.

This clone was found a few times. The chain links TRBV7-3 to TRBJ2-5; D is possibly TRBD1 (5 bases). In germline, CDR1 is SGHTA, CDR2 FQGTGA. V lost 0 bases, J lost 4 bases, and 6 bases lay in between. The CDR3 runs to 13 residues. The CDR3 here is CASSLTGAETQYF. CDR3 DNA: TGTGCCAGCAGCTTAACAGGGGCAGAGACCCAGTACTTC.

This sequence joins TRBV7-2 and TRBJ2-2; perhaps TRBD2 as D (6 bases). This CDR3 is built from 13 residues. CDR1 and CDR2 from the germline V gene are SGHTA and FQGNSA. The V and J ends lost 8 bases and 5 bases respectively, with 12 bases between them. CDR3 nucleotides: TGTGCCAGCGCTAGCGACTCGACCGGGGAGCTGTTTTTT. Its protein is CASASDSTGELFF.

The chain recombines TRBV27 with TRBJ2-2; a weak D match, TRBD1 (5 bases). CDR3 length equals 12 residues. Germline lookup yields CDR1 MNHEY and CDR2 SMNVEV (reference sequence). V was trimmed by 4 bases and J by 6 bases, leaving 6 bases between them. The CDR3 reads CASSYRSGELFF. The DNA for the CDR3 is TGTGCCAGCAGTTACAGGTCCGGGGAGCTGTTTTTT.

Here the CDR3 reads CASSSGTGYNNEQFF. The CDR3 DNA reads TGTGCCAGCAGCTCCGGGACAGGGTATAATAATGAGCAGTTCTTC. The chain uses TRBV7-6 and TRBJ2-1, with TRBD1 identical over 9 bases. Germline V CDR1 and CDR2: SGHVS, FNYEAQ. The V gene end was trimmed by 4 bases and the J gene end by 7 bases; junction bases not matched to a gene: 8. The CDR3 loop spans 15 amino acids.

V gene TRBV27 combines with J gene TRBJ1-1; 9 bases align to TRBD1. Trimming removed 3 bases from V and 6 bases from J; junction bases left unmatched: 2. Germline V gene sequence: CDR1 MNHEY, CDR2 SMNVEV (reference sequence). CDR3 length: 13 residues. The CDR3 here is CASSLGQGSEAFF. Written as DNA, the CDR3 is TGTGCCAGCAGTTTGGGACAGGGATCTGAAGCTTTCTTT.

V usage is TRBV19 and J usage is TRBJ2-2; 8 nucleotides align to TRBD2. J lost 6 bases, V lost 6 bases, and 9 bases had no gene match. Germline loops: CDR1 LNHDA, CDR2 SQIVND (reference sequence). The CDR3 is 15 amino acids. This CDR3 reads CASSSGTRSAGELFF. CDR3 bases: TGTGCCAGTAGCTCCGGGACTAGGTCTGCCGGGGAGCTGTTTTTT.

CDR3 region: CASTRTGTAYYGYTF. CDR3 in DNA: TGTGCCAGCACCCGCACCGGGACAGCCTACTATGGCTACACCTTC. This chain links TRBV6-5 with TRBJ1-2; 7 bases are a match to TRBD1. J gave up 3 bases and V 7 bases, and 11 bases lay outside the gene matches. CDR1 and CDR2 from the germline V gene are MNHEY and SVGAGI. The CDR3 has 15 amino acids.

V is TRBV2 and J is TRBJ1-6; D gene unclear. The germline gives CDR1 SNHLY, CDR2 FYNNEI. V was clipped by 5 bases and J by 11 bases, with 16 bases between them. The CDR3 extends over 14 amino acids. This chain's CDR3 is CASSPDGGATPLHF. In DNA, the CDR3 is TGTGCCAGCAGTCCCGACGGAGGAGCGACACCCCTCCACTTT.

The chain recombines TRBV10-1 with TRBJ2-5, with 8 nucleotides matching TRBD2. The assigned J gene may be wrong: the sequence end matches TRBJ2-7 better. This CDR3 is built from 16 residues. The germline V gene has CDR1 WNHNN and CDR2 SYGVQD (reference sequence). This CDR3 reads CASSEFAAGASSEQYF. In DNA, the CDR3 is TGCGCCAGCAGTGAGTTTGCAGCGGGAGCCTCCAGCGAGCAGTACTTC.

This clone came up once. This chain's CDR3 is CAWRGLAGGEQYF. CDR3 in DNA: TGTGCCTGGAGAGGACTAGCGGGAGGCGAGCAGTACTTC. This chain connects TRBV30 to TRBJ2-7; 14 nucleotides agree with TRBD2. Unmatched junction bases numbered 1, after V lost 3 bases and J lost 6 bases. The CDR3 has 13 residues. Germline loops: CDR1 GTSNPN, CDR2 SVGIG (reference sequence).